The text below deals with one T cell receptor beta chain. The antigen remains undetermined. The data were taken from a study of T cell repertoires in cytomegalovirus infection. Overall study: The authors relied on CMV epitopes, both recently identified HLA-C-restricted and well-studied HLA-B-restricted. It was the public TCR beta signatures that indicated both CMV infection and matching HLA type.

TCRdb processed the reads anew with MiXCR; each CDR3 protein has one entry. The data hold about 740,000 distinct CDR3 sequences, with 30% to 40% observed a single time. Germline CDR1 DFQATT, CDR2 SNEGSKA (reference sequence). The length of the CDR3 is 12 residues. The V gene lost 4 bases and the J gene lost 1 base, with 5 bases spanning the gap. Regarding the study as a whole: The ex vivo response showed dominance by HLA-C-restricted CMV-specific TCR beta clonotypes. Cumulated frequencies of public TCR beta families served to identify carriers of CMV plus the relevant HLA.

The TCR comes from a human donor in good health (CMV status not recorded). Some clones in this sample may be carry-over from other donors' samples. The input for sequencing was cultured PBMCs, taken from culture after CMV antigen stimulation. This sequence joins TRBV20-1 and TRBJ1-5; D is unresolved. CDR3 residues: CSAIKSNQPQHF. The DNA of the CDR3 is TGCAGTGCTATCAAAAGCAATCAGCCCCAGCATTTT.